The 29 T cell receptor beta chains below come from one sample, sequenced in a study of blood T cell repertoires in COVID-19. Assay: immunoSEQ multiplex PCR; the TCRdb copy retains only in-frame clones and omits some. The sample carries some 250,000 clones, around 87% recorded once. The sample was PBMCs or T cells enriched from blood (not recorded which). All receptors derive from a middle-aged woman with acute COVID-19.

This clone came up a few times. The rearrangement links TRBV7-2 to TRBJ1-3; 10 bases match TRBD1. The germline V gene encodes CDR1 SGHTA and CDR2 FQGNSA. The CDR3 sequence is 16 residues long. With V trimmed by 3 bases and J by 4 bases, 6 bases remained unmatched. CDR3 residues: CASSFTTGGAGNTIYF. Here the CDR3 DNA reads TGTGCCAGCAGCTTCACGACAGGGGGCGCCGGAAACACCATATATTTT.

This clone was seen once. This chain uses TRBV10-1 with TRBJ2-7; D might be TRBD2 (6 bases). Germline-derived CDR1 and CDR2 are WNHNN and SYGVQD (reference sequence). The CDR3 contains 16 residues. V was cut by 2 bases and J by 3 bases, with 17 bases left in between. The CDR3 spells CASSEQSGRAIYEQYF. Written as DNA, the CDR3 is TGCGCCAGCAGTGAGCAAAGCGGGCGGGCAATCTACGAGCAGTACTTC.

The chain has TRBV11-3 and TRBJ2-1; weak D call: TRBD2 (6 bases). The CDR3 spans 15 residues. V was shortened by 5 bases and J by 0 bases, with 11 bases between the two germline ends. Germline CDR1 and CDR2: SGHNT and YENEEA. CDR3 sequence: CASSELASSYNEQFF. CDR3 in DNA: TGTGCCAGCAGCGAACTAGCAAGCTCCTACAATGAGCAGTTCTTC.

The chain combines TRBV15 with TRBJ1-4, with TRBD1 identical over 8 bases. Germline loops: CDR1 LNHNV, CDR2 YYDKDF (reference sequence). V was pared by 3 bases and J by 7 bases, with 7 bases of the junction left unmatched. CDR3 length: 15 amino acids. The CDR3 reads CATSSRTGTGEKLFF. DNA of the CDR3: TGTGCCACCAGCAGCCGAACCGGGACAGGTGAAAAACTGTTTTTT.

In its sample, this clone was seen once. V usage is TRBV30 and J usage is TRBJ1-5; 10 bases agree with TRBD1. V trimming: 3 bases; J trimming: 3 bases; junction bases outside the gene matches: 11. The CDR3 loop spans 17 amino acids. Germline V gives CDR1 GTSNPN, CDR2 SVGIG (reference sequence). The CDR3 coding sequence is TGTGCCTGGAGGCCGGGACAGGGGATGACTATCAATCAGCCCCAGCATTTT. This codes for CAWRPGQGMTINQPQHF. The variable domain in full, completed from reference TRBV30 and TRBJ1-5, reads SQTIHQWPATLVQPVGSPLSLECTVEGTSNPNLYWYRQAAGRGLQLLFYSVGIGQISSEVPQNLSASRPQDRQFILSSKKLLLSDSGFYLCAWRPGQGMTINQPQHFGDGTRLSIL.

The rearrangement joins TRBV7-6 to TRBJ2-5; possibly TRBD2 for D (8 bases). CDR3 size: 16 residues. V was cut by 1 base and J by 3 bases, with 15 bases left in between. Germline V CDR1 and CDR2: SGHVS, FNYEAQ. This CDR3 is CASSLGVAGTEETQYF. CDR3 DNA sequence: TGTGCCAGCAGCTTAGGGGTAGCGGGGACAGAAGAGACCCAGTACTTC. Full variable domain (remainder filled in from reference TRBV7-6 and TRBJ2-5): GAGVSQSPRYKVTKRGQDVALRCDPISGHVSLYWYRQALGQGPEFLTYFNYEAQQDKSGLPNDRFSAERPEGSISTLTIQRTEQRDSAMYRCASSLGVAGTEETQYFGPGTRLLVL.

As for this clone: This sample includes further DNA sequences coding for the same CDR3. V is TRBV11-2 and J is TRBJ2-1; D is unresolved. V lost 0 bases and J lost 1, with 7 bases in between. CDR3 length: 15 residues. Germline loops: CDR1 SGHAT, CDR2 FQNNGV. The CDR3 loop reads CASSLDPGSYNEQFF. For the CDR3, the DNA is TGTGCCAGCAGCTTAGACCCGGGTTCCTACAATGAGCAGTTCTTC.

The V and J genes are TRBV7-6 and TRBJ2-3; 8 bases fit TRBD1. This CDR3 has 16 amino acids. Germline lookup yields CDR1 SGHVS and CDR2 FNYEAQ. The J segment lost 2 bases and the V segment lost 4 bases, leaving 8 bases of the junction unmatched. This CDR3 is CASSSSGTGYTDTQYF. For the CDR3, the DNA is TGTGCCAGCAGCTCCTCCGGGACAGGATACACAGATACGCAGTATTTT.

This rearrangement joins TRBV28 to TRBJ1-1; tentatively, D is TRBD1 (5 bases). CDR3 length equals 16 residues. V was cut by 2 bases and J by 3 bases, with 16 bases left in between. Germline CDR1 and CDR2: MDHEN and SYDVKM. CDR3 in DNA: TGTGCCAGCAGTTTAATAGGAGACAGAACTGACACTGAAGCTTTCTTT. Translated: CASSLIGDRTDTEAFF.

The chain carries TRBV28 and TRBJ1-1, with 7 bases fitting TRBD1. After removal of 3 bases from V and 1 base from J, the junction contained 8 bases not matched to a gene. This CDR3 contains 16 residues. Germline loops: CDR1 MDHEN, CDR2 SYDVKM. The CDR3: CASSFPQGFRNTEAFF. In nucleotides, the CDR3 is TGTGCCAGCAGTTTCCCACAGGGGTTTAGGAACACTGAAGCTTTCTTT. Together with reference TRBV28 and TRBJ1-1, the CDR3 gives the full variable domain: DVKVTQSSRYLVKRTGEKVFLECVQDMDHENMFWYRQDPGLGLRLIYFSYDVKMKEKGDIPEGYSVSREKKERFSLILESASTNQTSMYLCASSFPQGFRNTEAFFGQGTRLTVV.

This sequence joins TRBV18 and TRBJ2-1, with 15 bases fitting TRBD2. This CDR3 has 17 amino acids. Germline values: CDR1 KGHSH, CDR2 LQKENI. The V and J ends lost 3 bases and 4 bases, in that order; junction bases with no gene match: 4. The CDR3 here is CASSPRTSGRAYNEQFF. As DNA, the CDR3 is TGTGCCAGCTCACCCCGGACTAGCGGGAGGGCTTACAATGAGCAGTTCTTC.

The chain couples TRBV3-1 (or the pseudogene TRBV3-2) to TRBJ1-1, with 9 bases identical to TRBD1. Trimming cost V 4 bases and J 0 bases; bases outside gene matches: 3. CDR1 LGHDT and CDR2 YNNKEL come from the germline V gene (reference sequence). CDR3 length: 15 amino acids. In DNA, the CDR3 is TGTGCCAGCAGCCCTCGGACAGGGGTGAACACTGAAGCTTTCTTT. Its protein product is CASSPRTGVNTEAFF.

The J gene is TRBJ1-1, the V gene TRBV12-3 or TRBV12-4, with 8 positions matching TRBD1. Trimming cost V 6 bases and J 3 bases; bases outside gene matches: 0. This CDR3 spans 12 amino acids. The CDR3 spells CASRQGDTEAFF. CDR3 nucleotide sequence: TGTGCCAGCAGACAGGGGGACACTGAAGCTTTCTTT.

J is TRBJ1-2 and V is TRBV5-6; D unclear. Trimming cost V 0 bases and J 4 bases, with 7 bases left between them. In germline, CDR1 is SGHDT, CDR2 YYEEEE. The CDR3 length is 13 residues. CDR3 DNA: TGTGCCAGCAGCTTGGGTGAAGCCTATGGCTACACCTTC. This sequence encodes CASSLGEAYGYTF.

This clone was seen a handful of times. The chain joins TRBV6-1 to TRBJ2-7; 13 bases fit TRBD2. CDR1 MNHNS and CDR2 SASEGT come from the germline V gene. The CDR3 spans 15 residues. The J segment lost 3 bases and the V segment lost 3 bases, leaving 2 bases of the junction unmatched. The CDR3 bases are TGTGCCAGCAGTGAGAGGACTAGCGGGAGCTACGAGCAGTACTTC. It yields the protein CASSERTSGSYEQYF.

The chain carries TRBV6-1 and TRBJ1-3; no reliable D call. The CDR3 is made up of 15 amino acids. Looked up from germline, CDR1 is MNHNS and CDR2 is SASEGT. Deletions cut 3 bases from V and 3 bases from J, with 12 bases between. CDR3 residues: CASSDLDGDGNTIYF. The CDR3 nucleotides read TGTGCCAGCAGTGACCTGGACGGGGATGGAAACACCATATATTTT.

The J gene is TRBJ2-7, the V gene TRBV27, with 13 bases fitting TRBD2. Germline V gene data show CDR1 as MNHEY and CDR2 as SMNVEV (reference sequence). The CDR3 spans 15 residues. Unmatched junction bases numbered 3, after V lost 3 bases and J lost 4 bases. This chain's CDR3 is CASSLGLAGSYEQYF. CDR3 coding DNA: TGTGCCAGCAGTTTGGGACTAGCGGGGAGTTACGAGCAGTACTTC.

This clone was detected a few times. The chain combines TRBV5-1 with TRBJ2-4; D is possibly TRBD1 (6 bases). The ends were cut back, 4 bases at V and 6 bases at J, with 17 bases in the middle. The CDR3 consists of 15 residues. Germline assignment: CDR1 SGHRS and CDR2 YFSETQ. The CDR3 here is CASSPQTGVRNIQYF. CDR3 in DNA: TGCGCCAGCAGCCCCCAGACAGGAGTAAGAAACATTCAGTACTTC.

The count of this clone is one. The J gene is TRBJ2-1, the V gene TRBV11-2, with a tentative D call TRBD2 (6 bases). V was clipped by 1 base and J by 5 bases, with 9 bases between them. Per the germline V gene, CDR1 is SGHAT and CDR2 is FQNNGV. The CDR3 contains 14 residues. In nucleotides, the CDR3 is TGTGCCAGCAGCTTAGCGGGAGAAGACAATGAGCAGTTCTTC. Protein product: CASSLAGEDNEQFF. The full variable domain, completed using reference TRBV11-2 and TRBJ2-1, is EAGVAQSPRYKIIEKRQSVAFWCNPISGHATLYWYQQILGQGPKLLIQFQNNGVVDDSQLPKDRFSAERLKGVDSTLKIQPAKLEDSAVYLCASSLAGEDNEQFFGPGTRLTVL.

The V gene is TRBV7-9, the J gene TRBJ2-4; 11 bases line up with TRBD2. V lost 8 bases, J lost 4 bases, and 4 bases stayed unmatched. Germline loops: CDR1 SEHNR, CDR2 FQNEAQ (reference sequence). CDR3 size: 14 residues. This CDR3 reads CASSRTSGKNIQYF. CDR3 bases: TGTGCCAGCTCCCGGACTAGCGGGAAAAACATTCAGTACTTC.

The chain is built from TRBV19 and TRBJ1-1; a weak D match, TRBD1 (5 bases). From germline, CDR1 is LNHDA and CDR2 SQIVND (reference sequence). Trimming left V 4 bases short and J 3 bases short, with 15 bases between. The CDR3 has 15 residues. CDR3 sequence reads: CASSTLVRGDTEAFF. The CDR3 nucleotides read TGTGCCAGTAGTACCCTAGTCCGGGGGGACACTGAAGCTTTCTTT.

The CDR3 coding sequence is TGTGCCAGCAGACCAGGACTAAGCCTCTACGAGCAGTACTTC. Translated, it gives CASRPGLSLYEQYF. The V gene is TRBV2, the J gene TRBJ2-7, with TRBD2 as a possible D gene (6 bases). CDR3 length: 14 amino acids. With 6 bases removed from V and 3 bases from J, the gap between germline ends came to 15 bases. Germline V gene sequence: CDR1 SNHLY, CDR2 FYNNEI.

This clone was seen only once. The chain links TRBV2 to TRBJ2-3; 8 bases fit TRBD2. The CDR3 is made up of 16 amino acids. V dropped 8 bases and J dropped 1; count of bases not matched to a gene: 11. Per the germline V gene, CDR1 is SNHLY and CDR2 is FYNNEI. The CDR3 is CASLEERERGTDTQYF. Here the CDR3 DNA reads TGTGCCAGCCTTGAAGAGCGGGAGAGGGGCACAGATACGCAGTATTTT.

The V gene is TRBV6-5, the J gene TRBJ1-2; tentatively, D is TRBD1 (5 bases). CDR3 length: 15 amino acids. The ends were cut back, 2 bases at V and 2 bases at J, with 12 bases in the middle. Germline V lookup: CDR1 MNHEY, CDR2 SVGAGI. The CDR3 is CASSYPGTGNYGYTF. The CDR3 DNA reads as TGTGCCAGCAGTTACCCCGGAACAGGCAACTATGGCTACACCTTC.

This clone has only a few counts. The rearrangement links TRBV5-1 to TRBJ1-1; D is perhaps TRBD1 (5 bases). CDR1 and CDR2 (germline): SGHRS, YFSETQ. CDR3 length: 13 amino acids. V gave up 4 bases and J gave up 2 bases, with 9 bases separating them. The CDR3, as DNA: TGCGCCAGCAGCAAGGGGATCAACACTGAAGCTTTCTTT. Protein product: CASSKGINTEAFF.

The rearrangement links TRBV6-5 to TRBJ2-3; D perhaps matches TRBD2 (5 bases). This CDR3 is built from 13 residues. Germline-derived CDR1 and CDR2 are MNHEY and SVGAGI. The V end lost 5 bases, the J end lost 5 bases, and 11 bases lay between the germline ends. The CDR3, as DNA: TGTGCCAGCAGTACGGGGTCGAGAGATACGCAGTATTTT. Translation: CASSTGSRDTQYF.

The CDR3 DNA follows: TGTGCCACCCAGACAGGGGTAATCAATGAGCAGTTCTTC. Protein: CATQTGVINEQFF. The chain employs TRBV7-2 and TRBJ2-1; 8 bases match TRBD1. CDR1 SGHTA and CDR2 FQGNSA come from the germline V gene. This CDR3 contains 13 residues. Trimming at V came to 10 bases and at J to 6 bases, leaving 8 bases not matched to a gene.

The chain has TRBV5-5 and TRBJ2-1, with 8 bases fitting TRBD2. This CDR3 spans 15 amino acids. V shed 4 bases and J 5 bases; nucleotides not matched to a gene: 8. Germline-derived CDR1 and CDR2 are SGHKS and YYEKEE (reference sequence). The DNA for the CDR3 is TGTGCCAGCAGCCCAACTAGCGGTCCGGACAATGAGCAGTTCTTC. This encodes CASSPTSGPDNEQFF.

This chain links TRBV7-2 with TRBJ2-7, with D hard to call. Germline CDR1 is SGHTA and CDR2 is FQGNSA. The CDR3 has 13 amino acids. V dropped 3 bases and J dropped 0 bases, with 6 bases sitting between them. CDR3 amino acids: CASSFPISYEQYF. The CDR3 bases are TGTGCCAGCAGCTTCCCCATCTCCTACGAGCAGTACTTC.